This is a list of T cell receptor beta chains from one sample in a study of T cells in Graves' hyperthyroidism and ophthalmopathy. Each CDR3 protein gets one entry after TCRdb re-called the multiplex PCR reads with MiXCR. The sample contains hundreds of thousands of distinct CDR3 sequences, roughly 18% of which appear only once. What was sequenced was blood. These receptors all stem from a young woman with Graves' ophthalmopathy. CDR3s include the opening cysteine and the closing phenylalanine or tryptophan.

V	J	CDR3
TRBV19	TRBJ2-1	CASSMFSGGNNEQFF
TRBV24-1	TRBJ2-7	CATSDPQVSSKQYF
TRBV7-6	TRBJ1-6	CASSLLSSYNSPLHF
TRBV3-1	TRBJ2-5	CASSQATAGGAQETQYF
TRBV5-1	TRBJ1-2	CASSSSDTRNYGYTF
TRBV30	TRBJ2-3	CAWSGPLPGTDTQYF
TRBV28	TRBJ1-2	CASSLSPGRGGYTF
TRBV12-3/TRBV12-4	TRBJ1-1	CASSPGGWGANTEAFF
TRBV4-3	TRBJ1-1	CASSQTGTGSPAFF
TRBV28	TRBJ1-1	CASRTDRKNTEAFF
TRBV28	TRBJ2-6	CASSPPSTGLLSGANVLTF
TRBV7-3	TRBJ1-4	CASSPTRGPLRTNEKLFF
TRBV4-1	TRBJ1-5	CASSQAPTGLNQPQHF
TRBV2	TRBJ2-7	CASFRPTNYEQYF
TRBV6-1	TRBJ1-1	CASSDRGGNTEAFF
TRBV6-1	TRBJ1-2	CASSPGYMTGVSGYTF
TRBV20-1	TRBJ1-1	CRSGDNTEAFF
TRBV29-1	TRBJ2-3	CSVEWENTQYF
TRBV6-9	TRBJ2-7	CASSYKHEQYF
TRBV7-9	TRBJ1-4	CASSFRGQGVEEKLFF
TRBV4-2	TRBJ1-1	CASSQEAGGGTEAFF
TRBV7-2	TRBJ1-2	CASSLVGGRANYGYTF